This T cell receptor (beta chain) was obtained from a study of cytomegalovirus exposure and HLA in healthy donors. Study findings and constraints: Being indistinguishable, some V segments were excluded, TRBV6-2 and TRBV6-3 among them. There were a few CMV-associated chains whose specificity for CMV antigens was confirmed in vitro. The listing of 150 to 200 TCR beta chains classed them as cytomegalovirus-associated.

In the case of this clone: Its antigen is not identified.

Looked up from germline, CDR1 is SGDLS and CDR2 is YYNGEE. Trimming left V 3 bases short and J 0 bases short, with 7 bases between. This CDR3 spans 14 amino acids. Use of 60 Vbeta and 13 Jbeta primers characterized the PCR. Using immunoSEQ multiplex PCR, the repertoire was profiled, and TCRdb retains in-frame clones only, with some absent. The sample includes approximately 170,000 clones, 79% of them seen just once. These donors counted as nominally healthy when sampled, but unrecorded immune exposures were likely. This chain uses TRBV9 with TRBJ1-5; unclear D gene. Material: PBMCs. The clonotype comes from a woman between 18 and 30 years old in good health and CMV-seronegative. CDR3 DNA: TGTGCCAGCAGCGCCACAGATAGCAATCAGCCCCAGCATTTT. Protein product: CASSATDSNQPQHF.